The rows below give T cell receptor beta chains drawn from one sample of a study of CD8+CD57+ T cells in acquired aplastic anemia. One entry per CDR3 protein, called by TCRdb with MiXCR from the reads. The sample holds 270,000 or so distinct CDR3 sequences, 65% to 90% seen once. Material: sorted CD4+, CD8+, or CD8+CD57+ T cells (not recorded which) from PBMCs. These receptor sequences come from a human donor with aplastic anemia. Both conserved end residues are part of each CDR3.

TRBV10-3 | 13 | CASRTGQGNTIYF
TRBV7-9 | 13 | CASSFTGIQDPHF
TRBV5-4 | 16 | CASGVTSVVLNTEAFF
TRBV15 | 14 | CGTSRGSGQETQYF
TRBV19 | 13 | CASTPGANYGYTF
TRBV7-9 | 13 | CACGVGGTDTTYF
TRBV20-1 | 16 | CSASSILGGPGDTQYF
TRBV20-1 | 11 | CSARGDYEQYF
TRBV19 | 14 | CASGRDRINSPPHF
TRBV10-2 | 15 | CASSESEGLYYGYTF
TRBV7-2 | 14 | CASSMTGSHDYGYF
TRBV9 | 16 | CASSVDGGGAYTTQYF
TRBV11-1 | 12 | CASSFTAAIQYF
TRBV7-8 | 14 | CASSLATGDSSPYF
TRBV7-2 | 16 | CASSLEVGAFGGELFF
TRBV19 | 13 | CASSVQRNTEAFF
TRBV7-2 | 16 | CASSLQGGGGRDEQFF
TRBV20-1 | 14 | CSARGGRENSPLHF
TRBV7-3 | 15 | CASSLDLPRGTGSFF
TRBV3-1 | 19 | CASSQEVSNGSTFTDTQYF
TRBV7-8 | 15 | CASSLADGTDTQQYF
TRBV7-9 | 15 | CASSLVPGEKTFGFF
TRBV7-9 | 14 | CASSSRLAGHNQQF
TRBV19 | 15 | CASSIASGADYGYTF
TRBV9 | 15 | CASSVGTASSDPQYF
TRBV15 | 15 | CATGRTGSNDSPLHF
TRBV29-1 | 14 | CSAEGPGQTYEQYF
TRBV5-1 | 15 | CASSHSRLADYEQYF
TRBV10-1 | 13 | CASSENRNTEVFF
TRBV19 | 14 | CASSKTGLNTEAFF
TRBV7-3 | 14 | CASSPAAGGYRYTF
TRBV9 | 14 | CASSLTSMNTEAFF
TRBV7-8 | 14 | CASSVAISRGTASF
TRBV9 | 14 | CASSVGADTPYFYF
TRBV7-2 | 15 | CASSLRQGDIYYSTF